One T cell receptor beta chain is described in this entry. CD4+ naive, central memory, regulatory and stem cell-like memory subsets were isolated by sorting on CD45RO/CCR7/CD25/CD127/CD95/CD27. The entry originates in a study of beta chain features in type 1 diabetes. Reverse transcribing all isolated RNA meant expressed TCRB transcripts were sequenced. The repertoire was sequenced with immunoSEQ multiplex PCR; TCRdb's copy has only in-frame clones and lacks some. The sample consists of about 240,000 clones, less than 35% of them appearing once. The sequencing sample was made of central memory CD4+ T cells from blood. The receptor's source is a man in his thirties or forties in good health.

The CDR3 DNA reads as TGTGCCATCGGCGGCGCTAGCACAGATACGCAGTATTTT. This translates into CAIGGASTDTQYF. This chain joins TRBV10-3 and TRBJ2-3; D uncertain. Trimming took 8 bases from V and 0 from J, leaving 9 bases between them. Germline loops: CDR1 ENHRY, CDR2 SYGVKD. The CDR3 consists of 13 residues.